The rows below give T cell receptor beta chains drawn from one sample of a study of PD-1 blockade in classical Hodgkin lymphoma. Produced via immunoSEQ multiplex PCR; TCRdb's table is partial and in-frame only. The sample includes roughly 28,000 clones, roughly 82% seen only once; the top ten take 15% to 20%. Sequenced here: peripheral blood mononuclear cells (PBMCs), sampled before the fourth cycle of nivolumab. The receptors stem from a human donor with classical Hodgkin lymphoma. Both conserved end residues are part of each CDR3. A D gene is named only where the DNA matches it firmly. Part of the rows lack a size; the others show once, few, many or a class for expanded clones.

CASSLLAGVPGELFF,TGTGCCAGCAGCTTACTAGCAGGGGTTCCCGGGGAGCTGTTTTTT,TRBV11-3,-,once,TRBJ2-2,15
CASSLGLDEQFF,TGCGCCAGCAGCTTGGGACTAGATGAGCAGTTCTTC,TRBV5-1,-,few,TRBJ2-1,12
CASSPNNLGGQETQYF,TGTGCCAGCAGTCCGAACAATCTAGGAGGGCAAGAGACCCAGTACTTC,TRBV7-9,-,-,TRBJ2-5,16
CASRGREITEAFF,TGTGCCAGCAGGGGAAGAGAGATAACTGAAGCTTTCTTT,TRBV5-4,-,-,TRBJ1-1,13
CASRGAGTRINEQFF,TGTGCCAGCAGAGGCGCCGGGACTAGAATCAATGAGCAGTTCTTC,TRBV6-1,TRBD2,once,TRBJ2-1,15
CASSLRQDSGEQYF,TGCGCCAGCAGCTTGAGGCAGGATAGTGGCGAGCAGTACTTC,TRBV5-1,-,-,TRBJ2-7,14
CASPYLDEQFF,TGTGCCAGCCCCTATCTGGATGAGCAGTTCTTC,TRBV6-1,-,-,TRBJ2-1,11
CASSLDLRPGATGELFF,TGTGCCAGCAGCTTAGACCTCCGGCCAGGGGCAACCGGGGAGCTGTTTTTT,TRBV7-2,-,-,TRBJ2-2,17
CASSQDSGVLNTEAFF,TGCGCCAGCAGCCAAGATAGCGGGGTTTTGAACACTGAAGCTTTCTTT,TRBV4-1,-,-,TRBJ1-1,16
CASTRLEGVDYGYTF,TGTGCCAGCACCCGATTGGAGGGAGTGGACTATGGCTACACCTTC,TRBV7-3,-,-,TRBJ1-2,15
CAISGGLAGGHTDTQYF,TGTGCCATCAGTGGAGGACTAGCGGGGGGGCACACAGATACGCAGTATTTT,TRBV10-3,TRBD2,-,TRBJ2-3,17
CASSPYDRASGYTF,TGTGCCAGCAGTCCGTATGACAGGGCAAGTGGCTACACCTTC,TRBV27,TRBD1,-,TRBJ1-2,14
CAISQTGTGVTGELFF,TGTGCCATCAGTCAAACCGGGACAGGGGTCACCGGGGAGCTGTTTTTT,TRBV10-3,TRBD1,-,TRBJ2-2,16
CASSQNRQGLGVAF,TGTGCCAGCAGCCAGAACCGACAGGGTTTAGGGGTGGCATTC,TRBV7-8,TRBD1,-,TRBJ2-7,14
CASSPTGRGYTF,TGTGCCAGCAGCCCCACAGGGCGCGGCTACACCTTC,TRBV11-2,-,-,TRBJ1-2,12
CASSLKGWETQYF,TGTGCCAGCAGCTTGAAGGGCTGGGAGACCCAGTACTTC,TRBV5-4,-,-,TRBJ2-5,13
CASGSGTGRGTDTQYF,TGCGCCAGCGGATCCGGGACAGGGAGGGGGACAGATACGCAGTATTTT,TRBV5-1,TRBD1,few,TRBJ2-3,16
CASSWTGLRRSPLHF,TGTGCCAGCAGCTGGACAGGTCTACGAAGATCACCCCTCCACTTT,TRBV7-2,TRBD1,-,TRBJ1-6,15
CASSLGQVVTDTQYF,TGTGCCAGCAGCCTCGGACAGGTCGTTACAGATACGCAGTATTTT,TRBV5-4,TRBD1,-,TRBJ2-3,15
CASSLYPGVEQPQHF,TGTGCCAGCAGCTTGTATCCAGGGGTCGAACAGCCCCAGCATTTT,TRBV5-5,-,-,TRBJ1-5,15
CASSIGFTCPEAFF,TGTGCCAGTAGTATAGGCTTTACTTGCCCTGAAGCTTTCTTT,TRBV19,-,-,TRBJ1-1,14
CASGGVPKSDGLAKNIQYF,TGTGCCAGCGGGGGGGTCCCAAAGTCGGACGGTCTAGCCAAAAACATTCAGTACTTC,TRBV28,TRBD2,-,TRBJ2-4,19
CASSIFVTARTNYGYTF,TGTGCCAGTAGTATCTTCGTTACAGCCCGCACTAACTATGGCTACACCTTC,TRBV19,-,few,TRBJ1-2,17
CASSEEMRGKDTQYF,TGTGCCAGCAGTGAAGAGATGCGGGGGAAGGATACGCAGTATTTT,TRBV6-1,TRBD2,-,TRBJ2-3,15
CASSWGPGSTYGYTF,TGTGCCAGCAGTTGGGGGCCTGGATCAACATATGGCTACACCTTC,TRBV6-1,-,few,TRBJ1-2,15
CASSRGTLAGVQETQYF,TGCGCCAGCAGCAGGGGGACGCTAGCGGGGGTCCAAGAGACCCAGTACTTC,TRBV5-1,TRBD2,-,TRBJ2-5,17
CASRKSLPGDGYTF,TGTGCCAGCAGGAAGTCCCTTCCGGGGGACGGCTACACCTTC,TRBV2,-,-,TRBJ1-2,14
CASSPYSQPQHF,TGTGCCAGCAGTCCTTATAGTCAGCCCCAGCATTTT,TRBV28,-,-,TRBJ1-5,12
CASKPSRRDKSYEQYF,TGTGCCAGCAAACCCAGTCGCCGGGACAAGTCCTACGAGCAGTACTTC,TRBV28,-,medium-sized,TRBJ2-7,16
CASRPQVSETQYF,TGTGCCAGCAGACCACAAGTTTCGGAGACCCAGTACTTC,TRBV14,-,once,TRBJ2-5,13
CASGRTGTGNTIYF,TGTGCTAGTGGCCGGACAGGGACTGGAAACACCATATATTTT,TRBV12-5,TRBD1,-,TRBJ1-3,14
CASSPGGGLAVTQYF,TGTGCCAGCAGCCCTGGCGGGGGCCTCGCGGTCACGCAGTATTTT,TRBV6-5,-,once,TRBJ2-3,15
CASSIGRGDVDTQYF,TGTGCCAGTAGTATTGGGCGGGGGGATGTAGATACGCAGTATTTT,TRBV19,TRBD2,-,TRBJ2-3,15
CASSPFSGSSGNTIYF,TGCGCCAGCAGTCCTTTTTCAGGTTCCTCTGGAAACACCATATATTTT,TRBV5-1,-,-,TRBJ1-3,16
CAWDRGRSYNEQFF,TGTGCCTGGGACAGGGGTAGGTCCTACAATGAGCAGTTCTTC,TRBV30,TRBD1,-,TRBJ2-1,14
CASSEKTFYRELFF,TGTGCCAGCAGTGAAAAGACATTCTACCGGGAGCTGTTTTTT,TRBV6-1,-,once,TRBJ2-2,14
CAWSVLRNSYEQYF,TGTGCCTGGAGTGTACTTCGAAATAGCTACGAGCAGTACTTC,TRBV30,-,-,TRBJ2-7,14
CASSPAPGQGLFEQFF,TGTGCCAGCAGCCCGGCACCGGGACAGGGGCTGTTTGAGCAGTTCTTC,TRBV13,TRBD1,-,TRBJ2-1,16
CASSYWGGQTYNEQFF,TGTGCCAGCAGCTATTGGGGGGGGCAGACTTACAATGAGCAGTTCTTC,TRBV7-6,-,-,TRBJ2-1,16
CASESEGTYYGYTF,TGTGCCAGCGAATCGGAGGGGACCTACTATGGCTACACCTTC,TRBV6-1,-,once,TRBJ1-2,14
CASSVDTLAKNIQYF,TGTGCCAGCAGCGTAGACACTTTAGCCAAAAACATTCAGTACTTC,TRBV7-4,-,-,TRBJ2-4,15
CASSLESGTDVYEQYF,TGCGCCAGCAGCTTGGAGTCCGGGACGGATGTCTACGAGCAGTACTTC,TRBV5-1,-,-,TRBJ2-7,16
CASSLGLAGEMGETQYF,TGTGCCAGCAGCTTGGGACTAGCGGGGGAGATGGGAGAGACCCAGTACTTC,TRBV5-6,TRBD2,-,TRBJ2-5,17
CASSLYFSYEQYF,TGTGCCAGCAGTTTGTACTTCTCCTACGAGCAGTACTTC,TRBV28,-,few,TRBJ2-7,13
CASSVLTGEGYTF,TGTGCCAGCAGCGTCTTGACAGGGGAGGGCTACACCTTC,TRBV11-2,TRBD1,-,TRBJ1-2,13
CAIRIERALSYEQYF,TGTGCCATCAGGATTGAGCGGGCCCTCTCCTACGAGCAGTACTTC,TRBV10-3,-,-,TRBJ2-7,15
CASSSQGTDTQYF,TGTGCCAGCAGCTCCCAGGGGACAGATACGCAGTATTTT,TRBV5-3,-,-,TRBJ2-3,13
CASSLFRGEYQETQYF,TGTGCCAGCAGCTTATTCCGGGGGGAGTACCAAGAGACCCAGTACTTC,TRBV11-1,TRBD2,few,TRBJ2-5,16
CASSEATWQGISPLHF,TGTGCCAGCAGTGAAGCGACTTGGCAGGGGATTTCACCCCTCCACTTT,TRBV6-1,-,-,TRBJ1-6,16
CASSPGTGESYEQYF,TGTGCCAGCTCACCTGGGACTGGGGAATCCTACGAGCAGTACTTC,TRBV18,-,-,TRBJ2-7,15
CASSTGLRNQPQHF,TGTGCCAGTAGTACGGGGCTCCGCAATCAGCCCCAGCATTTT,TRBV19,-,-,TRBJ1-5,14
CASSPIGPRRGETQYF,TGTGCCAGTAGTCCGATCGGACCCCGCCGAGGGGAGACCCAGTACTTC,TRBV19,-,-,TRBJ2-5,16